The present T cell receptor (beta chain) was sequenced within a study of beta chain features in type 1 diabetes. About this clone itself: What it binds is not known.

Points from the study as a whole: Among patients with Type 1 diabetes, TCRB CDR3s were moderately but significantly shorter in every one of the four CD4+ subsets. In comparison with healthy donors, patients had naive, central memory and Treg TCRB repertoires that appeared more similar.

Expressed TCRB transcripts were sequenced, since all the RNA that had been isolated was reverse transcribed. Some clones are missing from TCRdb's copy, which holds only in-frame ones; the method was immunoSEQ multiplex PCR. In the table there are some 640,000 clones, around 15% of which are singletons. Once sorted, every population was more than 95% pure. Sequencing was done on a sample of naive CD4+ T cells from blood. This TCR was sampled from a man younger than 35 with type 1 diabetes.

The DNA for the CDR3 is TGTGCCAGTAGTCCCCGACTAGCGGGCCTCGCAGATACGCAGTATTTT. This gives the protein CASSPRLAGLADTQYF. The chain has TRBV19 and TRBJ2-3; 10 bases map to TRBD2. The CDR3 runs to 16 residues. Germline CDR1 is LNHDA and CDR2 is SQIVND (reference sequence). Trimming at V came to 5 bases and at J to 4 bases, leaving 9 bases not matched to a gene. The variable domain in full, completed from reference TRBV19 and TRBJ2-3, reads DGGITQSPKYLFRKEGQNVTLSCEQNLNHDAMYWYRQDPGQGLRLIYYSQIVNDFQKGDIAEGYSVSREKKESFPLTVTSAQKNPTAFYLCASSPRLAGLADTQYFGPGTRLTVL.